The T cell receptor beta chain under discussion was sequenced for a study of cytomegalovirus exposure and HLA in healthy donors (dated by TCRdb to 2015 to 2018). Regarding the complete study: In an earlier analysis of 450 to 750 of the donors, 250 to 350 Gb of sequence data and 95 million to 130 million unique TCR beta sequences from 150 million to 200 million T cells were reported. Roughly 290 gigabases of sequencing data and 70 million to 100 million unique TCR sequences made up an early release that covered approximately 620 HLA-typed donors. High-throughput TCR immunosequencing, statistical association of individual TCRs with disease status, and machine learning were combined to predict cytomegalovirus infection status. A later analysis re-analyzed previously published TCR beta repertoires from roughly 630 donors and added high-resolution HLA genotyping to study TCR occurrence patterns. In a later genetic analysis, genome-wide SNP genotypes for about 65% of the roughly 700 donors were used, and that subset was treated as a discovery cohort. Donor age, sex, ethnicity and CMV serostatus were collected together with the repertoire data. HLA typing included class I and class II loci at four-digit resolution. A handful of DR-DQ haplotypes were handled as single units for association and clustering because linkage in the cohort was strong. The study aimed to test whether cataloging public T cell receptors could reveal signatures of past pathogen exposure. Rather than drawing on any new phenotypic data, the later analysis identified candidate immune exposures from TCR beta sequences and the way those sequences occurred across donors. An earlier analysis of approximately 630 of the donors applied high-throughput TCR beta sequencing to assess whether each TCR beta V gene segment acted as functional or pseudogenic. A separate validation cohort of 90 to 150 different subjects was used in addition to the approximately 700-subject first cohort. Of the 398 genotyped donors, more than 75% were placed in the genetic ancestry cluster associated with self-reported Caucasian donors. The number of typed donors differed by locus: roughly 620-640 for A, B, C, DRB1 and DQB1; some 540 for DQA1; roughly 600 for DPA1; and roughly 450 for DPB1. All discovery cohort repertoires had been generated on a single sequencing platform. The study used immunosequencing to profile the T cell repertoires of 670 or so subjects and linked those repertoires to cytomegalovirus serostatus. On average, over 200,000 unique TCR beta nucleotide sequences were sequenced per donor among 398 genotyped donors of the cohort, with about 19% of those sequences being non-productive.

Compared with germline, V lacks 2 bases and J lacks 7 bases; bases without a gene match: 6. Measured from the cysteine to the phenylalanine, the CDR3 is 16 residues long. This entry keeps only the CDR3 DNA: 48 bases, framed from base 1. Reading the germline V gene (reference sequence) gives CDR1 MNHEY and CDR2 SMNVEV. In total, more than 500 healthy bone marrow donors made up the cohort. At the time of sampling, all cohort members were nominally healthy, though unrecorded immune exposures were likely present. The donor tested CMV seropositive, placing the donor among the 289 seropositive members of the cohort. Every donor gave a peripheral blood sample, and the peripheral blood mononuclear cells from that sample were used for TCR beta sequencing. Genomic DNA was extracted from the blood cell samples with the Qiagen DNeasy Blood Extraction Kit. Library prep was done by the immunoSEQ multiplex PCR assay. For the multiplex PCR, a mixture combining 60 forward primers for TCR Vbeta segments and 13 reverse primers for TCR Jbeta segments was used. A multiplex PCR assay on genomic DNA amplified the CDR3 region of rearranged TCR beta genes. Amplified TCR beta libraries were sequenced as 87-base-pair reads on the Illumina HiSeq System. The authors' pipeline ran thus. A later analysis counted approximately 84 million unique TCR beta chains across the 690 or so repertoires, and 9.5 million to 11 million of these chains were shared by at least two donors. Raw reads were error-corrected and collapsed into unique sequences with a nearest-neighbor algorithm that merged closely related sequences to remove PCR and sequencing errors. To assign V, D and J gene segments, CDR3 sequences were aligned to IMGT reference sequences. For a sequence to be retained, a match of at least six nucleotides was required to both a V gene segment and a J gene segment. Rearrangements were called productive when the CDR3 lacked stop codons and stayed in frame with V and J; all others were non-productive. CDR3 was defined by IMGT convention, running from the second conserved V-encoded cysteine to the conserved J-encoded phenylalanine. The earlier analysis of a few hundred of the donors excluded sequences that lacked an unambiguous match to a single V gene segment. An earlier analysis of 450 to 650 of the donors called V segments functional above 56.7% productive rearrangements and segregating when the between-donor standard deviation exceeded 5%. A statistical classification framework was built to diagnose cytomegalovirus status from the catalog of TCR beta chain sequences. In a later analysis, V and J genes were assigned by comparing TCR nucleotide sequences against IMGT/GENE-DB human TR gene sequences. In a later analysis, CDR3 sequences and most-parsimonious VDJ recombination scenarios were assigned using the TCRdist pipeline. In a later analysis, each TCR beta chain was defined by its CDR3 amino acid sequence together with its V-gene family, and reads without a unique V-gene family were excluded. A later analysis removed several hundred highly shared, low-generation-probability nucleotide sequences to deal with suspected cross-contamination and a sequencing artifact. In a later analysis, a clonal expansion index for each public chain was calculated from normalized within-repertoire ranks of inferred template counts. Generation probabilities in a later analysis came from a VDJ recombination model fitted to out-of-frame rearrangements, and those results were checked against IGoR. In a later analysis, TCR-TCR, TCR-HLA and TCR-CMV co-occurrence was scored with hypergeometric tests, and a repertoire-size bias correction was applied to TCR pairs. To estimate false discovery rates, a later analysis permuted the HLA or CMV assignments 20 times. In a later analysis, co-occurring TCRs were grouped using DBSCAN, with TCRdist sequence similarity added in when clustering inside HLA-allele-positive subsets. Repertoires with fewer than 30,000 or more than 120,000 public chains were left out of co-occurrence clustering, as were a handful of repertoires with anomalous nucleotide sharing. The table comes from immuneACCESS by way of TCRdb, which keeps in-frame sequences with V and J called. Part of the clones is missing from these tables; in studies checked, under half for an unresolved V gene and the rest for unknown reasons. The V and J calls and clone size were taken over from that table, and D and trimming were inferred from the DNA. A total of about 190,000 clones appear in this sample, approximately 88% of them only once. The ten biggest clones cover over 2.5% of the sample.

With regard to this clone: No cognate antigen has been identified for it. Per-base qualities were not stored, and no clone one base away is much larger.

What the research found in general, with its limitations: Most TCR sequences were observed very rarely across donors, whereas some public TCRs were present in many individuals. The classifier was reported to diagnose cytomegalovirus status with high specificity and sensitivity in both the original cohort and the validation cohort. For the cohort, immune exposure information was limited to CMV serostatus. When HLA alleles, especially DR and DQ, strongly co-occurred, attributing TCR associations to individual alleles was difficult. The authors suggested that the approach could potentially be extended to other disease states and immunological phenotypes. In a later analysis, several top co-occurrence clusters were reported to appear linked to parvovirus B19, influenza, CMV and Epstein-Barr virus. In a later analysis, the rate of TCR association differed among HLA loci, with DRB1 alleles having the most associated TCRs and HLA-C alleles having the fewest. Because counts were too low, under 20 rarely observed V segments, including chromosome 9 orphons, were left out of the earlier analysis of approximately 580 of the donors. At a false discovery rate of 0.05, a later analysis linked 15,000 to 20,000 TCR beta sequences to specific HLA alleles. A group of highly shared sequence variants was considered likely to be a technical artifact of the sequencing pipeline. A total of about 150 TCR beta chains were listed by the study as associated with cytomegalovirus. A later analysis found that most CMV-associated TCR beta chains appeared HLA-restricted, with HLA associations seemingly driven largely by CMV exposure. An association between a missense DCLRE1C variant and V-gene and J-gene trimming of TCR beta chains was found in a later genetic analysis and replicated in an independent cohort. Because HLA typing was missing for some donors at each locus, association tests included only the typed subset. In vitro tests confirmed that a few of the cytomegalovirus-associated TCR beta chains recognize cytomegalovirus antigens. Presence/absence analyses assumed roughly uniform sequencing depth across donors, an assumption that may not hold. Compared with equally common non-associated chains, HLA-associated TCR beta chains in a later analysis were more clonally expanded and had lower generation probabilities. According to a later genetic analysis, donors in an Asian-associated ancestry cluster had fewer N-insertions in productive TCRs than the approximately 690-donor mean. Broadly in line with IMGT annotations, most TCR beta V segments showed up in productive rearrangements about 87% or about 30% of the time in an earlier analysis of roughly 590 of the donors. A further reported finding was that TCR beta sequences accurately predicted the HLA-A and HLA-B alleles for most subjects in the first cohort. Correlated functional status among segregating V segments might reflect linkage disequilibrium, but an unknown experimental factor could not be ruled out. Because the 87-base-pair reads could not distinguish some IMGT-functional V segments, including TRBV6-2 and TRBV6-3, those segments were excluded. This cohort had only TCR beta chains sequenced, and the lack of alpha or paired-chain data limited which features could be detected.

The rearrangement combines TRBV27 with TRBJ2-2, and 11 junction bases match TRBD2. Input material: PBMCs. This sequence originates from a woman in her forties or fifties in good health and CMV-seropositive. The bases read TGTGCCAGCAGTTTAGTAGCGGGGGGGCTGGGCGGGGAGCTGTTTTTT. It translates as CASSLVAGGLGGELFF.